Listed below are T cell receptor beta chains from one sample, sequenced in a study of patients and donors after allogeneic stem cell transplantation. TCRdb called the RT-PCR reads again in MiXCR, with one record for every CDR3 protein. The sample lists 410,000 or so distinct CDR3 sequences, roughly 17% occurring once. The specimen sequenced was blood, either unsorted or a sorted T cell fraction (not recorded which). Receptors were obtained from a human donor who was either an allogeneic HSCT recipient or a stem cell or donor lymphocyte infusion donor (not recorded which). It is not recorded whose cells these are; they may come from a transplant donor. The CDR3 runs from the conserved cysteine through the conserved F or W. The order of the fields is V gene, J gene, CDR3 protein.

>TRBV5-1|TRBJ2-7
CASSPRPGQSSYEQYF
>TRBV2|TRBJ2-1
CASRERGKGKFF
>TRBV5-1|TRBJ2-1
CASSLYLADDEQFF
>TRBV7-6|TRBJ2-6
CASSTRPGSGANVLTF
>TRBV7-3|TRBJ1-1
CASSPSWGTEAFF
>TRBV20-1|TRBJ1-1
CSARDPGGRAEAFF
>TRBV6-2/TRBV6-3|TRBJ2-3
CASSYIFRRGTDTQYF
>TRBV6-1|TRBJ2-1
CASYRQRGSGEQFF
>TRBV3-1|TRBJ1-6
CASSQRESTLHF
>TRBV24-1|TRBJ2-6
CATDQGTGANVLTF
>TRBV20-1|TRBJ2-5
CSARGGETQYF
>TRBV19|TRBJ1-5
CASSMVGLGSNQPQHF